These 18 T cell receptor beta chains were sequenced from one sample in a study of T cell responses to AZD1222 COVID-19 vaccine. TCRdb's copy holds only in-frame clones and misses some; the assay was immunoSEQ multiplex PCR. This table holds more than 120,000 clones, just over 90% found once. The source was peripheral blood, collected on day 0 of AZD1222 vaccination. These receptors were collected from an adult in good health.

This CDR3 is CASSYQAAGYGYTF. In nucleotides, the CDR3 is TGTGCCAGCAGTTACCAAGCGGCTGGCTATGGCTACACCTTC. V and J are TRBV6-5 and TRBJ1-2; no firm D call. Trimming cost V 2 bases and J 4 bases, with 11 bases left between them. The germline V gene encodes CDR1 MNHEY and CDR2 SVGAGI. This CDR3 contains 14 residues.

This chain links TRBV6-5 with TRBJ1-5; D gene ambiguous. V dropped 6 bases and J dropped 3 bases, with 9 bases sitting between them. CDR1 and CDR2 from the germline V gene are MNHEY and SVGAGI. This CDR3 is built from 13 residues. DNA of the CDR3: TGTGCCAGCAGGGACGGATACAATCAGCCCCAGCATTTT. Translating gives CASRDGYNQPQHF.

This sequence joins TRBV27 and TRBJ2-7; 9 positions agree with TRBD1. Germline V CDR1 and CDR2: MNHEY, SMNVEV (reference sequence). The V and J ends lost 1 base and 2 bases, in that order; junction bases with no gene match: 3. This CDR3 has 15 residues. CDR3: CASSLYRTGAYEQYF. CDR3 DNA: TGTGCCAGCAGTTTATATAGGACAGGGGCCTACGAGCAGTACTTC.

The chain recombines TRBV5-1 with TRBJ1-1, with 7 bases aligning to TRBD1. Per the germline V gene, CDR1 is SGHRS and CDR2 is YFSETQ. The trim removed 7 bases at V and 6 bases at J, leaving 18 bases unmatched. This CDR3 region has 16 residues. The CDR3 loop is CASGGGQQAVHSEAFF. CDR3 DNA sequence: TGCGCCAGCGGTGGGGGACAGCAGGCAGTTCACTCTGAAGCTTTCTTT.

The chain joins TRBV9 to TRBJ1-1, with D unclear. The CDR3 is 13 residues long. Germline V gives CDR1 SGDLS, CDR2 YYNGEE. Trimming shortened V by 2 bases and J by 1 base, and 6 bases separated the two germline ends. The CDR3 loop is CASSVRGNTEAFF. The DNA of the CDR3 is TGTGCCAGCAGCGTCCGGGGGAACACTGAAGCTTTCTTT.

The chain couples TRBV15 to TRBJ2-7, with D unclear. The germline V gene has CDR1 LNHNV and CDR2 YYDKDF (reference sequence). Trimming stripped 0 bases from V and 3 bases from J, with 15 bases between. The CDR3 has 16 amino acids. CDR3: CATSRDSRSPGYEQYF. CDR3 DNA sequence: TGTGCCACCAGCAGAGATTCTCGAAGCCCCGGCTACGAGCAGTACTTC. Looking up the rest from reference TRBV15 and TRBJ2-7 gives the full variable domain: DAMVIQNPRYQVTQFGKPVTLSCSQTLNHNVMYWYQQKSSQAPKLLFHYYDKDFNNEADTPDNFQSRRPNTSFCFLDIRSPGLGDTAMYLCATSRDSRSPGYEQYFGPGTRLTVT.

This clone was recorded only once. The gene calls are TRBV6-2 or TRBV6-3 and TRBJ1-6; D is unresolved. V was shortened by 2 bases and J by 7 bases, with 6 bases between the two germline ends. Germline loops: CDR1 MNHEY, CDR2 SVGEGT. This CDR3 contains 13 residues. Written as DNA, the CDR3 is TGTGCCAGCAGTTACGAGGTGAATTCACCCCTCCACTTT. Amino acids: CASSYEVNSPLHF.

This rearrangement joins TRBV7-6 to TRBJ2-1; D possibly corresponds to TRBD1 (7 bases). V was trimmed by 1 base and J by 5 bases, leaving 15 bases between them. The CDR3 consists of 16 residues. CDR1 is SGHVS and CDR2 is FNYEAQ in the germline V gene. CDR3 sequence (DNA): TGTGCCAGCAGCTTAGACGCCAGGGGGGATAACAATGAGCAGTTCTTC. Translation: CASSLDARGDNNEQFF.

This clone was seen a single time. This chain uses TRBV25-1 with TRBJ1-2; perhaps TRBD1 as D (6 bases). The CDR3 sequence is 11 residues long. V gave up 6 bases and J gave up 8 bases, with 10 bases separating them. CDR1 is MGHDK and CDR2 is SYGVNS in the germline V gene. CDR3 nucleotide sequence: TGTGCCAGCAGGGGAGGGGGAGGCTACACCTTC. It codes for CASRGGGGYTF.

The V and J genes are TRBV5-6 and TRBJ1-2; 7 nucleotides agree with TRBD1. Losses at the gene ends were 4 bases for V and 8 bases for J; bases not matched to a gene: 17. Germline CDR1 reads SGHDT; CDR2 reads YYEEEE. CDR3 length equals 16 residues. The CDR3 protein is CASSPVDRSLQGGYTF. The CDR3 bases are TGTGCCAGCAGCCCCGTGGACAGGTCCCTTCAGGGCGGCTACACCTTC.

The sample holds a few counts of this clone. This chain connects TRBV19 to TRBJ1-1, with TRBD1 as a possible D gene (5 bases). The CDR3 consists of 14 residues. Per germline, CDR1 LNHDA and CDR2 SQIVND (reference sequence). V was clipped by 6 bases and J by 11 bases, with 22 bases between them. The CDR3 DNA follows: TGTGCCAGTAGCCCTCAGGGAAATCCGAAAGTTGCTTTCTTT. Amino acid sequence: CASSPQGNPKVAFF.

This rearrangement joins TRBV4-2 to TRBJ2-1; D remains unclear. This CDR3 comprises 14 residues. Per germline, CDR1 LGHNA and CDR2 YNFKEQ. V was trimmed by 4 bases and J by 6 bases, leaving 13 bases between them. The CDR3 DNA is TGTGCCAGCAGCCTTCAAGACCTAGGCAATGAGCAGTTCTTC. This codes for CASSLQDLGNEQFF.

The V and J genes are TRBV5-1 and TRBJ2-1; D gene uncertain. This CDR3 has 15 amino acids. CDR1 SGHRS and CDR2 YFSETQ come from the germline V gene. V gave up 2 bases and J gave up 9 bases, with 18 bases separating them. In DNA, the CDR3 is TGCGCCAGCAGCTTTGGCCTAATTGGCGTTATTGAGCAGTTCTTC. Its translation: CASSFGLIGVIEQFF. The full variable domain, in which reference TRBV5-1 and TRBJ2-1 provide the parts outside the CDR3, is KAGVTQTPRYLIKTRGQQVTLSCSPISGHRSVSWYQQTPGQGLQFLFEYFSETQRNKGNFPGRFSGRQFSNSRSEMNVSTLELGDSALYLCASSFGLIGVIEQFFGPGTRLTVL.

The chain joins TRBV7-2 to TRBJ2-7; 8 bases match TRBD2. The V gene end was trimmed by 2 bases and the J gene end by 4 bases; junction bases not matched to a gene: 7. Per the germline V gene, CDR1 is SGHTA and CDR2 is FQGNSA. The CDR3 loop spans 15 amino acids. CDR3 sequence (DNA): TGTGCCAGCAGCTTAACCGGGACTAGAACATACGAGCAGTACTTC. Protein: CASSLTGTRTYEQYF.

This clone was detected once. The chain employs TRBV5-5 and TRBJ2-4; 10 bases are shared with TRBD1. J gave up 8 bases and V 4 bases, and 6 bases lay outside the gene matches. The CDR3 is 14 amino acids. Per germline, CDR1 SGHKS and CDR2 YYEKEE (reference sequence). CDR3 bases: TGTGCCAGCAGCGCTGGACAGGGGGTAGACATTCAGTACTTC. Its translation: CASSAGQGVDIQYF.

The chain links TRBV25-1 to TRBJ2-3; no clear D. V was trimmed by 6 bases and J by 5 bases, leaving 3 bases between them. CDR3 size: 10 residues. Germline CDR1 MGHDK, CDR2 SYGVNS. This chain's CDR3 is CASSEDTQYF. CDR3 bases: TGTGCCAGCAGCGAAGATACGCAGTATTTT.

This rearrangement joins TRBV4-1 to TRBJ2-7; TRBD1 agrees at 8 bases. Germline V gives CDR1 MGHRA, CDR2 YSYEKL. The CDR3 has 15 amino acids. The V gene end was trimmed by 0 bases and the J gene end by 3 bases; junction bases not matched to a gene: 4. The CDR3 DNA reads TGCGCCAGCAGCCAAGAGGACAGGGTTATCTACGAGCAGTACTTC. This codes for CASSQEDRVIYEQYF.

The V gene is TRBV7-9, the J gene TRBJ2-1; TRBD2 agrees at 9 bases. This CDR3 region has 15 residues. V trimming: 4 bases; J trimming: 4 bases; junction bases outside the gene matches: 5. The V gene's germline CDR1 is SEHNR and CDR2 FQNEAQ (reference sequence). In DNA, the CDR3 is TGTGCCAGCAGCTCCCAGCGGGGGGAATACAATGAGCAGTTCTTC. Protein sequence: CASSSQRGEYNEQFF.